This T cell receptor beta chain is drawn from a study of shared clonotypes between healthy human individuals. Clones were read by immunoSEQ multiplex PCR, and TCRdb kept only the in-frame ones, dropping some. The sample has hundreds of thousands of clones, 73% seen once. Trimming shortened V by 0 bases and J by 1 base, and 7 bases separated the two germline ends. This CDR3 contains 15 residues. Per germline, CDR1 SGHRS and CDR2 YFSETQ. The rearrangement links TRBV5-1 to TRBJ2-2, with D uncertain. The sequence was collected from a woman in her 30s in good health. Sequencing was performed on memory CD4+ T cells sorted from blood. Subset of the sample: CD45RA-negative fraction. The CDR3 coding sequence is TGCGCCAGCAGCTTGGATAGATGGAACACCGGGGAGCTGTTTTTT. Encoded protein: CASSLDRWNTGELFF.